The next 32 T cell receptor beta chains were all read from a single sample in a study of response to subunit inactivated influenza vaccine. TCRdb itself ran the RT-PCR reads through MiXCR, one entry per CDR3 protein. The table has 560,000 or so distinct CDR3 sequences, approximately 7.6% seen once. Sample: PBMCs from blood, taken around 25 months after vaccination. The receptors come from a man between 50 and 69 years old who received an inactivated influenza vaccine.

This clonotype was seen a handful of times. This sequence joins TRBV7-9 and TRBJ1-4; TRBD1 matches 7 bases. The J segment lost 8 bases and the V segment lost 5 bases, leaving 8 bases of the junction unmatched. The CDR3 consists of 14 residues. CDR1 and CDR2 from the germline V gene are SEHNR and FQNEAQ (reference sequence). The DNA for the CDR3 is TGTGCCAGCAGCCAGGGGGGGGCGCGAGAAAAACTGTTTTTT. Translating it yields CASSQGGAREKLFF.

The table lists this clonotype with a few counts. The rearrangement uses TRBV27 and TRBJ2-7; TRBD1 aligns across 7 bases. The length of the CDR3 is 15 residues. V lost 5 bases, J lost 2 bases, and 9 bases stayed unmatched. CDR1 MNHEY and CDR2 SMNVEV come from the germline V gene (reference sequence). The CDR3 loop reads CASSPRDSPPYEQYF. Here the CDR3 DNA reads TGTGCCAGCAGTCCAAGGGACAGTCCCCCCTACGAGCAGTACTTC.

This clonotype came up many times. This sequence joins TRBV5-1 and TRBJ2-4, with 12 bases identical to TRBD1. CDR3 size: 17 residues. V dropped 2 bases and J dropped 3; count of bases not matched to a gene: 6. Germline values: CDR1 SGHRS, CDR2 YFSETQ. CDR3 protein: CASSFGGQGAGKNIQYF. In DNA, the CDR3 is TGCGCCAGCAGCTTTGGGGGACAGGGGGCTGGCAAAAACATTCAGTACTTC.

This clonotype was counted a few times. The chain uses TRBV12-3 or TRBV12-4 and TRBJ2-4; a possible D gene is TRBD2 (5 bases). CDR3 size: 16 residues. The V and J ends lost 6 bases and 0 bases respectively, with 15 bases between them. In DNA form, the CDR3 reads TGTGCCAGCAGCCGGACTCTGCCACTAGCCAAAAACATTCAGTACTTC. Translating gives CASSRTLPLAKNIQYF.

This clonotype was picked up a small number of times. The CDR3 spells CASLAAGALNEQFF. In DNA, the CDR3 is TGTGCCAGCCTCGCCGCGGGGGCACTCAATGAGCAGTTCTTC. The chain employs TRBV5-6 and TRBJ2-1; possibly TRBD2 for D (7 bases). Germline loops: CDR1 SGHDT, CDR2 YYEEEE. The CDR3 sequence is 14 residues long. V was pared by 7 bases and J by 6 bases, with 17 bases between.

V gene TRBV2 combines with J gene TRBJ2-4, with D possibly matching TRBD1 (6 bases). The CDR3 extends over 14 amino acids. CDR1 and CDR2 from the germline V gene are SNHLY and FYNNEI. V was pared by 7 bases and J by 0 bases, with 10 bases between. CDR3 loop: CASTGALAKNIQYF. The CDR3 nucleotides read TGTGCCAGCACAGGGGCCTTAGCCAAAAACATTCAGTACTTC.

This clonotype has a handful of counts. The rearrangement links TRBV5-6 to TRBJ2-2; 12 nucleotides line up with TRBD2. CDR1 SGHDT and CDR2 YYEEEE come from the germline V gene. The CDR3 length is 15 residues. Germline trimming cut 4 bases from V and 4 bases from J; bases unmatched to any gene: 2. The CDR3 nucleotides are TGTGCCAGCAGCACGGGACTAGCGGGCACCGGGGAGCTGTTTTTT. This sequence encodes CASSTGLAGTGELFF. The whole variable domain, remainder taken from reference TRBV5-6 and TRBJ2-2, is DAGVTQSPTHLIKTRGQQVTLRCSPKSGHDTVSWYQQALGQGPQFIFQYYEEEERQRGNFPDRFSGHQFPNYSSELNVNALLLGDSALYLCASSTGLAGTGELFFGEGSRLTVL.

This clonotype was seen ten or more times. The gene calls are TRBV9 and TRBJ1-2; the D gene is possibly TRBD1 (6 bases). Germline lookup yields CDR1 SGDLS and CDR2 YYNGEE. The CDR3 consists of 15 residues. Trimming took off 4 bases at V and 9 bases at J, with 22 bases between the two ends. The CDR3 region has the DNA TGTGCCAGCAGCCGTCCTTATGGGGGCGAGGTTAGCTACACCTTC. Encoded protein: CASSRPYGGEVSYTF.

This clonotype was observed at least ten times. The gene calls are TRBV12-3 or TRBV12-4 and TRBJ2-2; 7 nucleotides line up with TRBD1. Trimming took 5 bases from V and 0 from J; bases not matched to a gene: 9. The CDR3 loop spans 17 amino acids. The CDR3 here is CASSPLQGLANTGELFF. CDR3 DNA: TGTGCCAGCAGTCCTCTACAGGGGCTTGCGAACACCGGGGAGCTGTTTTTT.

This chain uses TRBV19 with TRBJ2-5; TRBD1 matches at 7 bases. Trimming took 5 bases from V and 1 from J; bases not matched to a gene: 4. Germline values: CDR1 LNHDA, CDR2 SQIVND (reference sequence). This CDR3 has 14 amino acids. The CDR3 sequence is CASSSGTVQETQYF. CDR3 in DNA: TGTGCCAGTAGTTCCGGGACAGTCCAAGAGACCCAGTACTTC. The complete variable domain, with remaining parts taken from reference TRBV19 and TRBJ2-5, reads DGGITQSPKYLFRKEGQNVTLSCEQNLNHDAMYWYRQDPGQGLRLIYYSQIVNDFQKGDIAEGYSVSREKKESFPLTVTSAQKNPTAFYLCASSSGTVQETQYFGPGTRLLVL.

Remarks on this clonotype: An end of the junction does not agree with germline; a read error may underlie this. The chain employs TRBV29-1 and TRBJ2-1; 8 bases are a match to TRBD1. The CDR3 length is 11 residues. Germline values: CDR1 SQVTM, CDR2 ANQGSEA. Written as DNA, the CDR3 is TGCAGCGTTGAAGTATCAGGGGGCGGCCACTTC. Translating it yields CSVEVSGGGHF.

The chain employs TRBV20-1 and TRBJ1-1; TRBD1 aligns across 7 bases. Germline-derived CDR1 and CDR2 are DFQATT and SNEGSKA (reference sequence). The CDR3 has 12 amino acids. Trimming removed 5 bases from V and 6 bases from J; junction bases left unmatched: 6. CDR3 sequence reads: CSAEGGLPEAFF. CDR3 nucleotides: TGCAGTGCTGAAGGGGGCTTACCTGAAGCTTTCTTT.

The rearrangement uses TRBV7-8 and TRBJ1-2; D gene uncertain. CDR1 and CDR2 from the germline V gene are SGHVS and FQNEAQ. V was shortened by 6 bases and J by 7 bases, with 24 bases between the two germline ends. The CDR3 covers 16 residues. In nucleotides, the CDR3 is TGTGCCAGCAGTTCGCTCGAAGGGCCGAAAGAGTCTGGCTACACCTTC. Translating it yields CASSSLEGPKESGYTF.

The gene calls are TRBV29-1 and TRBJ1-2, with TRBD1 matching over 9 bases. Losses at the gene ends were 2 bases for V and 11 bases for J; bases not matched to a gene: 9. CDR1 is SQVTM, CDR2 ANQGSEA, per germline. The CDR3 has 13 residues. CDR3 DNA sequence: TGCAGCGTTGAAAGAGACAGGGGGACTATTTACACCTTC. It codes for CSVERDRGTIYTF.

This clonotype has ten or more counts. V gene TRBV29-1 combines with J gene TRBJ1-2; D ambiguous. The CDR3 has 13 residues. In germline, CDR1 is SQVTM, CDR2 ANQGSEA. V lost 5 bases to trimming and J lost 3 bases, with 13 bases between them. CDR3 in DNA: TGCAGCGTTCAAAGGTGGTCAGACTATGGCTACACCTTC. It yields the protein CSVQRWSDYGYTF.

This clonotype occurred many times. The V and J genes are TRBV7-2 and TRBJ2-3; D is unresolved. Trimming removed 3 bases at V and 2 bases at J, with 9 bases between. In germline, CDR1 is SGHTA, CDR2 FQGNSA. This CDR3 has 14 amino acids. For the CDR3, the DNA is TGTGCCAGCAGCTTCGCACGGTCCACAGATACGCAGTATTTT. The encoded protein is CASSFARSTDTQYF.

The chain is built from TRBV20-1 and TRBJ1-1; perhaps TRBD1 as D (5 bases). CDR1 DFQATT and CDR2 SNEGSKA come from the germline V gene (reference sequence). The length of the CDR3 is 13 residues. Deletions cut 3 bases from V and 4 bases from J, with 12 bases between. The CDR3 bases are TGCAGTGCTAGGCCCGCCGGGGGCACTGAAGCTTTCTTT. It encodes CSARPAGGTEAFF.

The CDR3 DNA is TGTGCCAGCAGTCCCTGGGGAGGGTCGTCCTACGAGCAGTACTTC. Protein: CASSPWGGSSYEQYF. This chain links TRBV12-3 or TRBV12-4 with TRBJ2-7, with 7 bases lining up with TRBD2. Trimming at V came to 5 bases and at J to 1 base, leaving 8 bases not matched to a gene. CDR3 length equals 15 residues.

This clonotype was counted between two and nine times. This chain links TRBV4-3 with TRBJ1-1; no reliable D call. The germline V gene encodes CDR1 LGHNA and CDR2 YSLEER. Trimming took 0 bases from V and 8 from J, leaving 13 bases between them. There are 14 residues in the CDR3. The CDR3 loop reads CASSQDRRALEAFF. CDR3 DNA sequence: TGCGCCAGCAGCCAAGATCGAAGGGCTCTAGAAGCTTTCTTT.

This clonotype was seen a few times. The chain's CDR3 is CASSLGTSGGENTQYF. CDR3 bases: TGTGCCAGCAGCTTAGGGACTAGCGGGGGTGAAAATACGCAGTATTTT. The chain employs TRBV11-3 and TRBJ2-3; 13 bases align to TRBD2. Germline V lookup: CDR1 SGHNT, CDR2 YENEEA. Losses at the gene ends were 1 base for V and 7 bases for J; bases not matched to a gene: 5. This CDR3 has 16 amino acids.

This clonotype appeared a few times. The chain has TRBV24-1 and TRBJ2-2; the match to TRBD1 covers 11 bases. The CDR3 contains 15 residues. Germline V gene sequence: CDR1 KGHDR, CDR2 SFDVKD. The V and J ends lost 4 bases and 4 bases, in that order; junction bases with no gene match: 1. This CDR3 reads CATSEGTGGTGELFF. DNA for the CDR3: TGTGCCACCAGTGAGGGGACAGGGGGCACCGGGGAGCTGTTTTTT.

The table lists this clonotype with many counts. The rearrangement joins TRBV20-1 to TRBJ2-1, with TRBD2 matching over 7 bases. CDR3 length: 14 residues. CDR1 is DFQATT and CDR2 is SNEGSKA in the germline V gene (reference sequence). V was pared by 2 bases and J by 3 bases, with 4 bases of the junction left unmatched. For the CDR3, the DNA is TGCAGTGCTAGATTCGGGACTAACTACAATGAGCAGTTCTTC. Encoded protein: CSARFGTNYNEQFF.

Points on this clonotype: A read error may produce the germline difference seen at one junction end. The chain joins TRBV28 to TRBJ2-3; the D gene is possibly TRBD2 (6 bases). Per the germline V gene, CDR1 is MDHEN and CDR2 is SYDVKM. The CDR3 spans 13 residues. The CDR3 DNA is TGTGCCAGCAGTTTAACTAGCAAAGATACGCAGTATTTT. It specifies CASSLTSKDTQYF.

DNA of the CDR3: TGTGCCTGGAGTGCCTCCGCGGGAACTTATAGCAATCAGCCCCAGCATTTT. Amino acids: CAWSASAGTYSNQPQHF. The V call is TRBV30, the J call TRBJ1-5; D is unclear. V was cut by 1 base and J by 0 bases, with 16 bases left in between. The CDR3 has 17 residues. CDR1 is GTSNPN and CDR2 is SVGIG in the germline V gene (reference sequence).

V and J are TRBV10-3 and TRBJ2-7, with 7 nucleotides matching TRBD1. The CDR3 is made up of 13 amino acids. Germline lookup yields CDR1 ENHRY and CDR2 SYGVKD. Unmatched junction bases numbered 6, after V lost 8 bases and J lost 2 bases. The CDR3 spells CAIGRDRPYEQYF. The CDR3 coding sequence is TGTGCCATCGGTCGGGACAGACCCTACGAGCAGTACTTC.

This clonotype was detected a few times. This chain connects TRBV23-1 to TRBJ2-1; D remains ambiguous. TRBV23-1 is marked as an open reading frame, function uncertain. V was clipped by 3 bases and J by 8 bases, with 20 bases between them. CDR3 length: 16 amino acids. The CDR3 DNA reads TGCGCCAGCAGTCAGGCTTGGACGGTACTTCTCTATGAGCAGTTCTTC. Translation: CASSQAWTVLLYEQFF.

V usage is TRBV6-5 and J usage is TRBJ2-5; D remains unclear. The CDR3 has 16 residues. V dropped 2 bases and J dropped 0 bases, with 13 bases sitting between them. Germline assignment: CDR1 MNHEY and CDR2 SVGAGI. The DNA of the CDR3 is TGTGCCAGCAGTTACGTGGGCAAGCCATACCAAGAGACCCAGTACTTC. It codes for CASSYVGKPYQETQYF.

This clonotype has ten or more counts. This chain links TRBV15 with TRBJ2-5, with no clear D. CDR1 and CDR2 (germline): LNHNV, YYDKDF (reference sequence). CDR3 size: 11 residues. V shed 8 bases and J shed 6 bases, with 10 bases lying between them. The CDR3 spells CATSLTKTQYF. For the CDR3, the DNA is TGTGCCACCTCGTTGACCAAGACCCAGTACTTC.

The chain recombines TRBV27 with TRBJ1-1; D uncertain. Germline V gene sequence: CDR1 MNHEY, CDR2 SMNVEV (reference sequence). The CDR3 consists of 16 residues. V dropped 0 bases and J dropped 4 bases, with 15 bases sitting between them. CDR3 DNA: TGTGCCAGCAGTTTATCAGGCCAGGTCGGGATCACTGAAGCTTTCTTT. Translation gives CASSLSGQVGITEAFF.

This clonotype was seen many times. The rearrangement links TRBV29-1 to TRBJ2-1, with D possibly being TRBD1 or TRBD2 (5 bases each). The CDR3 sequence is 16 residues long. Germline lookup yields CDR1 SQVTM and CDR2 ANQGSEA. V was shortened by 3 bases and J by 0 bases, with 15 bases between the two germline ends. The CDR3 region is CSVDRGVISSYNEQFF. The DNA of the CDR3 is TGCAGCGTTGATAGGGGAGTCATTAGCTCCTACAATGAGCAGTTCTTC.

This chain uses TRBV5-6 with TRBJ2-7; unclear D gene. Germline loops: CDR1 SGHDT, CDR2 YYEEEE. The CDR3 extends over 14 amino acids. The ends were cut back, 2 bases at V and 2 bases at J, with 11 bases in the middle. The CDR3 is CASSLNGRTYEQYF. The CDR3 DNA reads as TGTGCCAGCAGCTTAAACGGGCGGACCTACGAGCAGTACTTC.

This clonotype came up many times. V usage is TRBV20-1 and J usage is TRBJ2-3, with 7 bases fitting TRBD2. CDR1 is DFQATT, CDR2 SNEGSKA, per germline (reference sequence). There are 14 residues in the CDR3. V was pared by 3 bases and J by 5 bases, with 8 bases of the junction left unmatched. CDR3: CSASRGSSGDTQYF. The CDR3 nucleotides are TGCAGTGCTAGTCGCGGGTCTAGCGGAGATACGCAGTATTTT.